A single sample gave rise to the 8 T cell receptor beta chains below, sequenced in a study of PD-1 blockade in classical Hodgkin lymphoma. The time point is: cycle 4 day 1 (C4D1), after 6 weeks of nivolumab. Every patient experienced relapse after autologous stem cell transplantation, and brentuximab vedotin exposure varied. Method: immunoSEQ multiplex PCR; TCRdb's copy keeps in-frame clones and lacks some. The sample lists 100,000 or so clones, approximately 89% seen once, with 15% to 20% in the top ten. Sequences were derived from peripheral blood mononuclear cells (PBMCs), sampled before the fourth cycle of nivolumab. These receptors all come from a human donor with classical Hodgkin lymphoma.

This chain connects TRBV28 to TRBJ1-2; D may be TRBD1 (6 bases). V gave up 3 bases and J gave up 8 bases, with 10 bases separating them. Germline-derived CDR1 and CDR2 are MDHEN and SYDVKM. There are 12 residues in the CDR3. CDR3 nucleotides: TGTGCCAGCAGTTTTCAGGGGCTCGGCTACACCTTC. Translating it yields CASSFQGLGYTF.

J is TRBJ1-1 and V is TRBV7-9; 9 nucleotides line up with TRBD1. This CDR3 spans 14 amino acids. The germline V gene encodes CDR1 SEHNR and CDR2 FQNEAQ (reference sequence). V was pared by 3 bases and J by 4 bases, with 3 bases of the junction left unmatched. As DNA, the CDR3 is TGTGCCAGCAGCTTCGGGACAGGGTTCACTGAAGCTTTCTTT. It specifies CASSFGTGFTEAFF.

V and J are TRBV28 and TRBJ2-1, with a weak D call TRBD1 (5 bases). The CDR3 contains 12 residues. The V and J ends lost 7 bases and 12 bases respectively, with 16 bases between them. The germline gives CDR1 MDHEN, CDR2 SYDVKM. The CDR3 region has the DNA TGTGCCAGCAAGGTGGCAGGGTATGGGCAGTTCTTC. This gives the protein CASKVAGYGQFF.

The V call is TRBV30, the J call TRBJ1-4, with TRBD1 as a possible D gene (6 bases). V was trimmed by 6 bases and J by 7 bases, leaving 12 bases between them. Looked up from germline, CDR1 is GTSNPN and CDR2 is SVGIG (reference sequence). This CDR3 has 12 residues. CDR3 DNA sequence: TGTGCCTGTTCGAGGGGGATTGAAAAACTGTTTTTT. It codes for CACSRGIEKLFF.

The J gene is TRBJ2-5, the V gene TRBV30, with 8 bases identical to TRBD1. V was pared by 4 bases and J by 9 bases, with 10 bases of the junction left unmatched. Germline V gene lookup returns CDR1 GTSNPN and CDR2 SVGIG (reference sequence). This CDR3 is built from 13 residues. DNA of the CDR3: TGTGCCTGGACCGGGACAGGCGGTATGTCCCAGTACTTC. Amino acid sequence: CAWTGTGGMSQYF.

The V and J genes are TRBV28 and TRBJ2-7; D gene uncertain. The germline gives CDR1 MDHEN, CDR2 SYDVKM. The V and J ends lost 3 bases and 2 bases respectively, with 5 bases between them. CDR3 length: 12 amino acids. As DNA, the CDR3 is TGTGCCAGCAGTTTGCAAACCTACGAGCAGTACTTC. The encoded protein is CASSLQTYEQYF.

This chain connects TRBV6-5 to TRBJ2-7, with 9 bases identical to TRBD1. The CDR3 has 14 residues. V trimming: 6 bases; J trimming: 1 base; junction bases outside the gene matches: 4. Per germline, CDR1 MNHEY and CDR2 SVGAGI. The CDR3 nucleotides are TGTGCCAGCAGACCACAGGGGGCTTCCTACGAGCAGTACTTC. This encodes CASRPQGASYEQYF.

This clone was seen just once. V and J are TRBV5-1 and TRBJ2-5; 10 bases are shared with TRBD2. Trimming removed 0 bases from V and 2 bases from J; junction bases left unmatched: 7. Germline CDR1 reads SGHRS; CDR2 reads YFSETQ. The CDR3 covers 17 residues. CDR3 sequence (DNA): TGCGCCAGCAGCTTGGGGGGAACTAGCGGGAATCAAGAGACCCAGTACTTC. Its translation is CASSLGGTSGNQETQYF.